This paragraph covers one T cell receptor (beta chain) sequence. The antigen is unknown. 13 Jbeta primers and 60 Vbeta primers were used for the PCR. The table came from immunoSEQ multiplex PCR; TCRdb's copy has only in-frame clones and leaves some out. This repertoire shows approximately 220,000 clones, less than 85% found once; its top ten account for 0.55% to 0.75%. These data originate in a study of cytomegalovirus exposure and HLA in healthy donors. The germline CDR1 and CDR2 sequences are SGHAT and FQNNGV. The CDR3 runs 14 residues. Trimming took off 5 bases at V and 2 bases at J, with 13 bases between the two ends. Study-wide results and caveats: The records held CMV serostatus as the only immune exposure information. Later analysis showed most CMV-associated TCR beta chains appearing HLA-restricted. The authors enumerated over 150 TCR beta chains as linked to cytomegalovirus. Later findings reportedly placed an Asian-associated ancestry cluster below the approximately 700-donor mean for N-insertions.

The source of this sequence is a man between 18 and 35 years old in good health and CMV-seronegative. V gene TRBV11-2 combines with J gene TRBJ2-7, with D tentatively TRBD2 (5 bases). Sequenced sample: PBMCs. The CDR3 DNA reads TGTGCCAGCAGCAAGTTACGGGAAACCTACGAGCAGTACTTC. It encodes CASSKLRETYEQYF.